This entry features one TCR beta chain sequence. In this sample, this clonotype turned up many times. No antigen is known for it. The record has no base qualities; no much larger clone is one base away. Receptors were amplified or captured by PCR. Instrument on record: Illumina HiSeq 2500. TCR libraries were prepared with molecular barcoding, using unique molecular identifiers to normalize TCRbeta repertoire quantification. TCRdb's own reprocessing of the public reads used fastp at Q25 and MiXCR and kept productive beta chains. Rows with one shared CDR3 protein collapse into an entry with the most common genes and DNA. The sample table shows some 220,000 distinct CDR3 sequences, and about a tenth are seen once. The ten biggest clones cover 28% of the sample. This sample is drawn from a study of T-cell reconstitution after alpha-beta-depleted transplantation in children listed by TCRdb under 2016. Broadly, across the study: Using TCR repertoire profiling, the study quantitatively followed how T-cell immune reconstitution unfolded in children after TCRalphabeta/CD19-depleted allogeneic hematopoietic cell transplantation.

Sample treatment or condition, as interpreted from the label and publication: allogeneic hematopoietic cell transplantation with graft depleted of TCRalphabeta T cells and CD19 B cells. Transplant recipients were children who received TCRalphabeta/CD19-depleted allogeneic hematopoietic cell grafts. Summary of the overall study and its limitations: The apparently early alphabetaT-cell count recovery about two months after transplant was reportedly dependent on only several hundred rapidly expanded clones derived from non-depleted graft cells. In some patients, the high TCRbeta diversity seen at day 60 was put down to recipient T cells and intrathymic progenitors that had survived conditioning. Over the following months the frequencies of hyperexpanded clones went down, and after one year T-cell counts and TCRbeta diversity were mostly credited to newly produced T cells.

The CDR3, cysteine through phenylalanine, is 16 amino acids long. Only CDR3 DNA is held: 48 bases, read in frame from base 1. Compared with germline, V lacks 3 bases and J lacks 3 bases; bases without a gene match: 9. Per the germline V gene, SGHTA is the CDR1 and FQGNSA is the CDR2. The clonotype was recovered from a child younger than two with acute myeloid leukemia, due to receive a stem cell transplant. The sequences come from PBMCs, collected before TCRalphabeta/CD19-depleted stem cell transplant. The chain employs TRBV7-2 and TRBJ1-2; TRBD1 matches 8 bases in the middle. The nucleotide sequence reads TGTGCCAGCAGCTTCACAGGGGGAGCATCTCACTATGGCTACACCTTC. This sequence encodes CASSFTGGASHYGYTF.